Following are 14 T cell receptor beta chains from one sample sequenced in a study of T cell clones after liver transplantation. Here immunoSEQ multiplex PCR was the method, and the copy in TCRdb shows in-frame clones only, minus some. In the table there are over 45,000 clones, more than 65% of which are singletons. Sample: CD4+ T cells from blood, taken more than 52 months after liver transplant. These receptors were collected from a human patient who received a liver transplant. Some T cells may possibly be graft donor cells.

The chain couples TRBV29-1 to TRBJ1-1; a possible D gene is TRBD1 (5 bases). Per the germline V gene, CDR1 is SQVTM and CDR2 is ANQGSEA. The CDR3 covers 13 residues. Trimming took 4 bases from V and 1 from J, leaving 10 bases between them. CDR3 protein: CSVGPGENTEAFF. The CDR3 DNA is TGCAGCGTTGGACCGGGGGAGAACACTGAAGCTTTCTTT.

V is TRBV7-9 and J is TRBJ1-3; D call uncertain. Germline V gives CDR1 SEHNR, CDR2 FQNEAQ (reference sequence). V gave up 5 bases and J gave up 4 bases, with 18 bases separating them. This CDR3 is 16 amino acids long. Here the CDR3 DNA reads TGTGCCAGCAGCCTTGACGGTGGATTAGGAGGAAACACCATATATTTT. It codes for CASSLDGGLGGNTIYF.

The sample holds a few counts of this clone. This chain connects TRBV28 to TRBJ2-2; 13 bases match TRBD2. V was clipped by 0 bases and J by 6 bases; unmatched bases: 4. The CDR3 contains 17 residues. Germline V CDR1 and CDR2: MDHEN, SYDVKM. The CDR3 DNA is TGTGCCAGCAGTTTATGGGCACTAGCGGGGGGGCCCGGGGAGCTGTTTTTT. Translation: CASSLWALAGGPGELFF.

V is TRBV5-1 and J is TRBJ2-3; 7 bases map to TRBD1. The V and J ends lost 4 bases and 2 bases, in that order; junction bases with no gene match: 7. The germline CDR1 and CDR2 sequences are SGHRS and YFSETQ. The CDR3 is 15 residues long. DNA for the CDR3: TGCGCCAGCAGCCCACAGACAGGGTTCACAGATACGCAGTATTTT. Its protein product is CASSPQTGFTDTQYF.

This chain uses TRBV10-1 with TRBJ2-3; D is uncertain. Looked up from germline, CDR1 is WNHNN and CDR2 is SYGVQD (reference sequence). The CDR3 consists of 13 residues. V was clipped by 3 bases and J by 0 bases, with 4 bases between them. CDR3 amino acids: CASSEDSTDTQYF. In nucleotides, the CDR3 is TGCGCCAGCAGTGAAGACAGCACAGATACGCAGTATTTT.

The CDR3 coding sequence is TGTGCCAGCAGCTTAGAAGCGGGGAGGAACACCGGGGAGCTGTTTTTT. Its translation is CASSLEAGRNTGELFF. The chain employs TRBV7-2 and TRBJ2-2; 7 bases agree with TRBD2. Germline V gene lookup returns CDR1 SGHTA and CDR2 FQGNSA. Trimming cost V 1 base and J 1 base; bases outside gene matches: 3. This CDR3 has 16 amino acids.

The rearrangement links TRBV6-5 to TRBJ2-7, with 7 positions matching TRBD2. CDR1 and CDR2 (germline): MNHEY, SVGAGI. With V trimmed by 8 bases and J by 5 bases, 12 bases remained unmatched. The CDR3 spans 14 residues. CDR3 sequence (DNA): TGTGCCAGCGTTCCCCAACCGGGGGGACACGAGCAGTACTTC. Its translation is CASVPQPGGHEQYF.

This sequence joins TRBV7-9 and TRBJ2-7, with D possibly TRBD1 on 5 matching bases. The CDR3 totals 13 residues. The V end was cut by 1 base, the J end by 2 bases, with 6 bases between. The germline V gene encodes CDR1 SEHNR and CDR2 FQNEAQ (reference sequence). CDR3 sequence reads: CASSLGTTYEQYF. The DNA of the CDR3 is TGTGCCAGCAGCTTAGGGACAACCTACGAGCAGTACTTC. Looking up the rest from reference TRBV7-9 and TRBJ2-7 gives the full variable domain: DTGVSQNPRHKITKRGQNVTFRCDPISEHNRLYWYRQTLGQGPEFLTYFQNEAQLEKSRLLSDRFSAERPKGSFSTLEIQRTEQGDSAMYLCASSLGTTYEQYFGPGTRLTVT.

The chain combines TRBV7-6 with TRBJ1-6; weak D call: TRBD1 (5 bases). Germline V CDR1 and CDR2: SGHVS, FNYEAQ. With 2 bases removed from V and 6 bases from J, the gap between germline ends came to 14 bases. This CDR3 comprises 16 residues. The CDR3 region is CASSLNPGGGNSPLHF. In nucleotides, the CDR3 is TGTGCCAGCAGCTTAAATCCGGGGGGAGGTAATTCACCCCTCCACTTT.

The rearrangement joins TRBV10-1 to TRBJ2-2; no definite D call. V lost 4 bases to trimming and J lost 2 bases, with 8 bases between them. Looked up from germline, CDR1 is WNHNN and CDR2 is SYGVQD (reference sequence). The CDR3 covers 14 residues. CDR3 DNA: TGCGCCAGCAGTGCTAACAGAAACACCGGGGAGCTGTTTTTT. This sequence encodes CASSANRNTGELFF.

J is TRBJ2-3 and V is TRBV19; no definite D call. Trimming shortened V by 5 bases and J by 1 base, and 4 bases separated the two germline ends. The CDR3 contains 12 residues. The germline V gene encodes CDR1 LNHDA and CDR2 SQIVND (reference sequence). CDR3 nucleotide sequence: TGTGCCAGTAGTTCCCGCACAGATACGCAGTATTTT. It encodes CASSSRTDTQYF.

The chain employs TRBV10-3 and TRBJ1-4, with D possibly matching TRBD1 (5 bases). The CDR3 extends over 14 amino acids. CDR1 is ENHRY, CDR2 SYGVKD, per germline. With 4 bases removed from V and 2 bases from J, the gap between germline ends came to 8 bases. CDR3 loop: CAISGGGTNEKLFF. As DNA, the CDR3 is TGTGCCATCAGTGGGGGGGGTACTAATGAAAAACTGTTTTTT.

The chain links TRBV2 to TRBJ2-1, with 10 bases that match TRBD2. The CDR3 has 15 amino acids. With V trimmed by 7 bases and J by 1 base, 4 bases remained unmatched. The germline V gene encodes CDR1 SNHLY and CDR2 FYNNEI. The CDR3 loop reads CASILAGGSYNEQFF. CDR3 nucleotide sequence: TGTGCCAGCATTTTAGCGGGGGGTTCCTACAATGAGCAGTTCTTC.

The rearrangement uses TRBV21-1 and TRBJ2-1; TRBD1, as called in the table, went unchecked against the DNA. TRBV21-1 is reported as a pseudogene. CDR3 length: 13 residues. The CDR3 nucleotides read TGTGCCAGCAGACAGGGTCACTACAATGAGCAGTTCTTC. It codes for CASRQGHYNEQFF.